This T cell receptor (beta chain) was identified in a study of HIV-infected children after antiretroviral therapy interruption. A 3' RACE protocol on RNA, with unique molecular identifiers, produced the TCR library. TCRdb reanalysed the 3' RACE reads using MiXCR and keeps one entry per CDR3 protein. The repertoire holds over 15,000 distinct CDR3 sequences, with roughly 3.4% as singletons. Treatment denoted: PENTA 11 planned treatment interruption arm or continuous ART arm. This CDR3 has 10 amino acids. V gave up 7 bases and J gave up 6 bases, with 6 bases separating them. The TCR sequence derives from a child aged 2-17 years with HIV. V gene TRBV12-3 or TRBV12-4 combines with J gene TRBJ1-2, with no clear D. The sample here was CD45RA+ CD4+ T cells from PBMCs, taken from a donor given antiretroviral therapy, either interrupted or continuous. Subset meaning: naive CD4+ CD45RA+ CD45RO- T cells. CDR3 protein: CASKLDGYTF. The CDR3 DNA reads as TGTGCCAGCAAATTGGATGGCTACACCTTC.